These 15 T cell receptor beta chains were all obtained from the same sample, sequenced in a study of cytomegalovirus exposure and HLA in healthy donors. Researchers ran the PCR with 60 Vbeta and 13 Jbeta primers. Using immunoSEQ multiplex PCR, the repertoire was profiled, and TCRdb retains in-frame clones only, with some absent. Of 150,000 to 200,000 clones listed, approximately 84% are singletons. Sequenced sample: PBMCs. These receptors came from a girl aged 5-17 years in good health and CMV-seropositive.

This rearrangement joins TRBV7-2 to TRBJ1-2; 12 nucleotides match TRBD1. Germline lookup yields CDR1 SGHTA and CDR2 FQGNSA. The CDR3 runs 16 residues. V dropped 0 bases and J dropped 2; count of bases not matched to a gene: 1. The CDR3 nucleotides read TGTGCCAGCAGCTTAGCGGGGACAGGGGGCAACTATGGCTACACCTTC. Its protein product is CASSLAGTGGNYGYTF.

The V call is TRBV7-9, the J call TRBJ1-2, with TRBD1 as a possible D gene (5 bases). V was shortened by 3 bases and J by 2 bases, with 10 bases between the two germline ends. Per germline, CDR1 SEHNR and CDR2 FQNEAQ (reference sequence). The CDR3 extends over 14 amino acids. The CDR3 nucleotides are TGTGCCAGCAGCTTGCCAGGGCTGAACTATGGCTACACCTTC. Its translation is CASSLPGLNYGYTF.

This chain joins TRBV27 and TRBJ1-1, with TRBD1 matching 9 bases. Losses at the gene ends were 8 bases for V and 4 bases for J; bases not matched to a gene: 5. Germline V gives CDR1 MNHEY, CDR2 SMNVEV (reference sequence). CDR3 length equals 13 residues. The CDR3 bases are TGTGCCAGCCAGACAGGGGGTGGCACTGAAGCTTTCTTT. Translating it yields CASQTGGGTEAFF.

The chain links TRBV21-1 to TRBJ2-7; no check of the table's D call, TRBD1, against the DNA was made. TRBV21-1 is flagged as a pseudogene. The CDR3 length is 16 residues. The CDR3 sequence: CASSLSPGQESYEQYF. DNA of the CDR3: TGTGCCAGCAGCCTTTCTCCGGGACAGGAATCGTACGAGCAGTACTTC.

This rearrangement joins TRBV7-9 to TRBJ2-7; D perhaps matches TRBD2 (5 bases). From germline, CDR1 is SEHNR and CDR2 FQNEAQ (reference sequence). V was trimmed by 5 bases and J by 3 bases, leaving 17 bases between them. CDR3 length: 15 amino acids. CDR3 sequence reads: CASSLDSLPDYEQYF. CDR3 nucleotides: TGTGCCAGCAGCCTGGACTCACTTCCAGACTACGAGCAGTACTTC.

The chain carries TRBV11-3 and TRBJ1-1; 7 nucleotides agree with TRBD1. The V and J ends lost 5 bases and 1 base, in that order; junction bases with no gene match: 7. The CDR3 sequence is 15 residues long. Germline V gene data show CDR1 as SGHNT and CDR2 as YENEEA. The CDR3 DNA follows: TGTGCCAGCAGCAGAGGAGGGACAGAGAACACTGAAGCTTTCTTT. Protein product: CASSRGGTENTEAFF.

This rearrangement joins TRBV9 to TRBJ1-2; the D is unclear. With 4 bases removed from V and 8 bases from J, the gap between germline ends came to 15 bases. This CDR3 contains 13 residues. Germline CDR1 reads SGDLS; CDR2 reads YYNGEE. CDR3 DNA: TGTGCCAGCAGCCTCGGTAGTTCGCCCGGCTACACCTTC. Translated: CASSLGSSPGYTF.

The chain employs TRBV6-6 and TRBJ1-5, with D possibly TRBD1 on 5 matching bases. The CDR3 totals 15 residues. Germline V gene data show CDR1 as MNHNY and CDR2 as SVGAGI (reference sequence). With 2 bases removed from V and 2 bases from J, the gap between germline ends came to 10 bases. The CDR3 is CASSYDRIGNQPQHF. CDR3 bases: TGTGCCAGCAGTTACGACAGAATTGGCAATCAGCCCCAGCATTTT.

This chain uses TRBV11-2 with TRBJ1-2, with TRBD1 matching 7 bases. The CDR3 contains 16 residues. CDR1 and CDR2 (germline): SGHAT, FQNNGV. Germline trimming cut 0 bases from V and 8 bases from J; bases unmatched to any gene: 12. DNA for the CDR3: TGTGCCAGCAGCTTAGAAGGGGGCAGACAGGGTGGAGGCTACACCTTC. Its translation is CASSLEGGRQGGGYTF.

This clone has only a few counts. The V call is TRBV7-6, the J call TRBJ1-1; 7 bases match TRBD1. With 3 bases clipped from V and 7 bases from J, the junction kept 11 bases outside the gene matches. The CDR3 extends over 15 amino acids. Germline V CDR1 and CDR2: SGHVS, FNYEAQ. For the CDR3, the DNA is TGTGCCAGCAGCTTGGGATCAGGGGGAACTTTTGAAGCTTTCTTT. Amino acid sequence: CASSLGSGGTFEAFF.

In this sample, this clone turned up once. The V gene is TRBV7-9, the J gene TRBJ2-5, with D possibly matching TRBD1 (6 bases). The CDR3 runs to 12 residues. In germline, CDR1 is SEHNR, CDR2 FQNEAQ (reference sequence). Trimming took 6 bases from V and 3 from J, leaving 8 bases between them. The CDR3 sequence is CASSRTEETQYF. For the CDR3, the DNA is TGTGCCAGCAGTCGGACAGAAGAGACCCAGTACTTC.

The chain recombines TRBV18 with TRBJ1-2; D might be TRBD1 (5 bases). This CDR3 is built from 15 residues. Germline loops: CDR1 KGHSH, CDR2 LQKENI. Trimming left V 6 bases short and J 8 bases short, with 22 bases between. In DNA, the CDR3 is TGTGCCAGCTCTGCCGACAGTCATCCCCTTGGCGGCTACACCTTC. Its translation: CASSADSHPLGGYTF.

The rearrangement uses TRBV9 and TRBJ1-1; maybe TRBD1 (5 bases). CDR1 is SGDLS and CDR2 is YYNGEE in the germline V gene. This CDR3 is 14 amino acids long. V was cut by 0 bases and J by 6 bases, with 12 bases left in between. The CDR3 reads CASSVEQARAEAFF. CDR3 coding DNA: TGTGCCAGCAGCGTAGAACAGGCAAGGGCTGAAGCTTTCTTT.

The J gene is TRBJ2-6, the V gene TRBV7-8, with D possibly being TRBD2 (6 bases). The CDR3 length is 15 residues. V was trimmed by 5 bases and J by 0 bases, leaving 8 bases between them. CDR1 and CDR2 (germline): SGHVS, FQNEAQ. DNA for the CDR3: TGTGCCAGCAGCCACGGGGGCTCTGGGGCCAACGTCCTGACTTTC. Residues: CASSHGGSGANVLTF.

The V call is TRBV9, the J call TRBJ2-1; 7 nucleotides match TRBD1. This CDR3 contains 13 residues. J was trimmed by 7 bases and V by 3 bases; bases with no gene match: 4. Germline lookup yields CDR1 SGDLS and CDR2 YYNGEE. The CDR3 loop is CASSGRQGNEQFF. CDR3 DNA sequence: TGTGCCAGCAGCGGCCGACAGGGAAATGAGCAGTTCTTC.